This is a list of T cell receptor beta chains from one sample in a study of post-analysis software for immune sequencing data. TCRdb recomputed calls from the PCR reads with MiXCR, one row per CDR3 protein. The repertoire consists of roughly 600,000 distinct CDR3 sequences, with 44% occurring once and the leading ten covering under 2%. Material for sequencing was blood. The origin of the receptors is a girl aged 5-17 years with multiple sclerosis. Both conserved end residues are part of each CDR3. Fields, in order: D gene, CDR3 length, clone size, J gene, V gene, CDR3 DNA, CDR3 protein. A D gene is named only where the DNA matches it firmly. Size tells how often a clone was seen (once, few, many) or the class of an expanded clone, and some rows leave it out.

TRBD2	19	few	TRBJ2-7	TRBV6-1	TGTGCCAGCAGTCTGGGACTAGCGGTGCTAGTCACCCCATACCACGAGCAGTACTTC	CASSLGLAVLVTPYHEQYF
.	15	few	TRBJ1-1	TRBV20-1	TGCAGTGCTAGAGATCCGGGTATTATGAACACTGAAGCTTTCTTT	CSARDPGIMNTEAFF
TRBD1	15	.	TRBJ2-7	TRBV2	TGTGCCAGCCAGGTGTCGGGACAGGGGATTTACGAGCAGTACTTC	CASQVSGQGIYEQYF
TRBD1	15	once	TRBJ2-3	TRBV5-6	TGTGCCAGCAGCGAAGACAGGGGAAACACAGATACGCAGTATTTT	CASSEDRGNTDTQYF
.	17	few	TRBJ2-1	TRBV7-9	TGTGCCAGCAGCTTAAAGCCTAGCTGGAGCTCCTACAATGAGCAGTTCTTC	CASSLKPSWSSYNEQFF
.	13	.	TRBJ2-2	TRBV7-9	TGTGCCAGCAGCTCCGAGGGTTCCGGGGAGCTGTTTTTT	CASSSEGSGELFF
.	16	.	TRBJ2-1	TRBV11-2	TGTGCCAGCAGCTTAGAAGACACCAGCTCCTACAATGAGCAGTTCTTC	CASSLEDTSSYNEQFF
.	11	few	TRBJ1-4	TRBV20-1	TGCAGTGCCGCGGACGGCGAAAAACTGTTTTTT	CSAADGEKLFF
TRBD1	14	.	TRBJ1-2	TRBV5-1	TGCGCCAGCAGCCGGGACAGGGTAGACTATGGCTACACCTTC	CASSRDRVDYGYTF
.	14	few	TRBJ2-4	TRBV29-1	TGCAGCGTTGGCGCTCGCCACGCCAAAAACATTCAGTACTTC	CSVGARHAKNIQYF
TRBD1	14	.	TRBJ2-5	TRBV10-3	TGTGCCATCAGTGACCACAGGGGGGAAGAGACCCAGTACTTC	CAISDHRGEETQYF
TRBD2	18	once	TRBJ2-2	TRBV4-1	TGCGCCAGCAGCCAAGCTGGGGGACTAGCGGGATTCCCCGGGGAGCTGTTTTTT	CASSQAGGLAGFPGELFF
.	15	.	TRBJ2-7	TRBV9	TGTGCCAGCAGTGGACCAGGGGGGGAATTCAACGAGCAGTACTTC	CASSGPGGEFNEQYF
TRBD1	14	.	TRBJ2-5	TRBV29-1	TGCAGCGTTGAAACAGGGGGGTACCAAGAGACCCAGTACTTC	CSVETGGYQETQYF
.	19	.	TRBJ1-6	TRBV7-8	TGTGCCAGCAGCTTATTAACGGGCTCAAGGGTGAGGACTTCTTCACCCCTCCACTTT	CASSLLTGSRVRTSSPLHF
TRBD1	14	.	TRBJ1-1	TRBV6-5	TGTGCCAGCAGGACGGGACAGGGGAACACTGAAGCTTTCTTT	CASRTGQGNTEAFF
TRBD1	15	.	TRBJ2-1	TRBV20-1	TGCAGTGCCCAGGGCGAGACAGGGGGCTACAATGAGCAGTTCTTC	CSAQGETGGYNEQFF